This TCR beta chain was documented in a study of human T cells and chemical hapten exposure (dated by TCRdb to the early 2020s). Background for the entire study: For sensitization, 2% DPC in acetone was applied to a roughly 2 cm by roughly 2 cm area of upper inner arm skin. Blood samples were taken from patients before sensitization (week 0) and then at 2, 6 and about 24 weeks after DPC sensitization. Peripheral blood TCR repertoire changes were tracked in vivo in alopecia patients during primary and secondary sensitization to the hapten diphenylcyclopropenone (DPC). For TCR sequencing, blood came from 25 to 35 alopecia patients at anywhere from one to four time points (pre-sensitization, 2, 6 and 24 weeks). Patch testing on the upper back used Finn chambers containing 0.01% DPC, with scoring done after 6 days according to International Contact Dermatitis Research Group standards. Weekly therapeutic DPC doses were additionally applied to the scalp of patients throughout the approximately 24-week study period. The libraries were sequenced as a pool, and the TCR yield per sample differed mostly because of small variations in library volumes within the pool. Alopecia areata with under or over 50% scalp involvement, alopecia totalis and alopecia universalis were represented in the patient cohort, which was mostly female.

Preparation of the library involved RACE. These reads were obtained on a NextSeq 500. Library preparation attached unique molecular identifiers to individual cDNA molecules for quantitative, reproducible TCR counting. From each blood RNA sample, both TCR alpha and TCR beta chains were sequenced. Turning to the authors' computational methods: A median of approximately 100,000 TCRs per sample was observed, with a range of about 23,224 to 690,600. The Decombinator software suite was used to annotate the V, J and CDR3 of the TCR reads. To make PS versus PT1 abundance plots, every sample was subsampled to the same number of TCRs (28,000). Expanded TCRs were defined as absent before sensitization and observed at least eight times at the 2-week time point. TCRdb handled the public reads itself, with Q25 trimming in fastp and clone calling in MiXCR, and kept productive beta chains. A single entry per CDR3 protein holds the most common genes and DNA from its merged rows. TCRdb, not the authors, supplied the V and J calls. The sample table contains roughly 94,000 distinct CDR3 sequences; only one count was recorded for about 9.3% of them. The ten top clones hold approximately 2.2% of the sample.

At the junction V is shortened by 1 base and J by 12 bases, with 25 bases in between. CDR3 length: 16 amino acids, cysteine to phenylalanine. The kept DNA is CDR3 alone, 48 bases in frame from the first base. Per the germline V gene (reference sequence), DFQATT is the CDR1 and SNEGSKA is the CDR2. The table lists this clonotype with many counts. The antigen this receptor binds is unknown. Per-nucleotide qualities are absent, and no much larger clonotype sits a single base away. Broader findings and caveats from the paper: All patients had alopecia, a presumed autoimmune disease, so their immune response might differ from that of healthy individuals. A positive correlation was found between the number of PT1 expanded TCRs and patch test score, with significance reached at thresholds 8, 16 and 32 but not 4. Expanded TCRs formed significantly more large CDR3 similarity clusters than pre-sensitization or healthy control sets, consistent with antigen-driven responses. Repeated subsampling changed both the strength of the expansion versus patch-test correlation and the threshold at which that correlation became significant. DPC sensitization did not change the number of TCRs with a frequency above 1 in 1000, and there was no evidence of changes in global repertoire structure.

In the paper's terms, the time point label means: patch test 2, 6 weeks after DPC sensitization. What this sample's treatment or condition label stands for: therapeutic diphenylcyclopropenone sensitization with weekly scalp DPC. Blood at each patch-test visit was drawn before the patch test was applied. To be eligible, patients had to be aged 18 to 70, diagnosed with alopecia and judged suitable for DPC therapy, while pregnant patients were excluded. Total RNA was isolated from unfractionated whole blood collected in Tempus Blood RNA tubes. The sequences come from whole blood, collected in connection with sensitization to the hapten diphenylcyclopropenone (DPC). The sequence came from a middle-aged woman with alopecia areata. Some clones in this sample may be carry-over from other donors' samples. The chain joins TRBV20-1 to TRBJ1-5, with a tentative D gene TRBD1 over 5 matching bases. The CDR3 loop reads CSARVVGTAGSALQHF. The nucleotide sequence is given as TGCAGTGCTAGAGTGGTGGGGACTGCGGGATCAGCCCTCCAGCATTTT.